This T cell receptor beta chain was recorded in a study of OX40 agonist ivuxolimab in advanced cancers. This clone was counted a single time. CDR1 and CDR2 (germline): SGHVS, FNYEAQ. Deletions cut 0 bases from V and 3 bases from J, with 12 bases between. There are 16 residues in the CDR3. Method: immunoSEQ multiplex PCR; TCRdb's copy keeps in-frame clones and lacks some. The sample holds fewer than 85,000 clones, 80% to 90% seen once. Source: CD4+ or CD8+ T cells sorted from blood, taken in a trial of the OX40 agonist ivuxolimab. The receptor was isolated from an adult with an advanced solid tumor such as melanoma, head and neck, liver or kidney cancer. The chain joins TRBV7-6 to TRBJ1-5; D is uncertain. The CDR3 region is CASSLARSPYNQPQHF. CDR3 DNA sequence: TGTGCCAGCAGCTTAGCGCGGAGCCCTTACAATCAGCCCCAGCATTTT.